The clone carrying this T cell receptor beta chain was detected only a few times. This sample is part of a study of blood T cells in healthy people across ages. J gave up 3 bases and V 5 bases, and 6 bases lay outside the gene matches. Germline values: CDR1 SGHTA, CDR2 FQGNSA. The CDR3 extends over 14 amino acids. Through a sample-barcoded 5' primer and a J-beta primer mix, a second PCR was run for about 7 to 12 cycles. TCRdb reanalysed the 5' RACE reads using MiXCR and keeps one entry per CDR3 protein. The top ten hold over 20% of the sample, which has about a million distinct CDR3 sequences, roughly 51% seen once.

This clonotype was sampled from a woman aged 55-75 years in good health. The sequencing sample was made of blood. This chain links TRBV7-2 with TRBJ2-7, with TRBD2 matching 8 bases. The CDR3 protein is CASSLSGAFYEQYF. The CDR3 DNA sequence: TGTGCCAGCAGCCTTAGCGGGGCCTTCTACGAGCAGTACTTC.